A selection of T cell receptor beta chains follows, all from one sample in a study of shared clonotypes between healthy human individuals. The data were produced by immunoSEQ multiplex PCR, yet TCRdb's version contains in-frame clones alone and is incomplete. The table records 330,000 or so clones, about 74% of them present only once. The sample comprised memory CD4+ T cells sorted from blood. The receptors originated from a man aged 25 to 45 in good health. The CDR3 runs from the conserved cysteine through the conserved F or W. The D gene is left open where the match is weak. Some rows have no size entry. The others give once, few or many, or a class for an expanded clone.

J gene	D gene	V gene	clone size	CDR3 DNA	CDR3 protein
TRBJ2-7	.	TRBV18	.	TGTGCCAGCTCACCCTTGGGTGCCTACGAGCAGTACTTC	CASSPLGAYEQYF
TRBJ2-3	TRBD1	TRBV18	.	TGTGCCAGCTCACCACCCAGGGGGCCGTATACGCAGTATTTT	CASSPPRGPYTQYF
TRBJ2-7	.	TRBV9	.	TGTGCCAGCAGCGTAGAAGCAGGGGACGCCTACGAGCAGTACTTC	CASSVEAGDAYEQYF
TRBJ2-5	.	TRBV5-8	.	TGTGCCAGCAGCTCCCCCAGGGTCGGGGACTTGGAGACCCAGTACTTC	CASSSPRVGDLETQYF
TRBJ1-2	.	TRBV7-9	.	TGTGCCAGCAGCTTATTTTCGGAGAACTATGGCTACACCTTC	CASSLFSENYGYTF
TRBJ2-7	.	TRBV2	.	TGTGCCAGCATAACGGAACAGGGCTCCTACGAGCAGTACTTC	CASITEQGSYEQYF
TRBJ2-1	TRBD2	TRBV10-3	few	TGTGCCATCAAGCAATCTAGCGGGTACGAGAAAGACTCCTACAATGAGCAGTTCTTC	CAIKQSSGYEKDSYNEQFF
TRBJ1-2	.	TRBV18	.	TGTGCCAGCTCACCACCATTGACGGTTGGCTACACCTTC	CASSPPLTVGYTF
TRBJ2-5	.	TRBV14	.	TGTGCCAGCAGCCAGTTCCTTCAAGAGACCCAGTACTTC	CASSQFLQETQYF
TRBJ2-1	TRBD2	TRBV19	once	TGTGCCAGTAGTATTGTCGCTAGCGGTTACAATGAGCAGTTCTTC	CASSIVASGYNEQFF
TRBJ2-5	.	TRBV2	.	TGTGCCAGCAGTCTCCTGACGGCAGGGTCCCAAGAGACCCAGTACTTC	CASSLLTAGSQETQYF
TRBJ2-4	.	TRBV18	.	TGTGCCAGCTCACCGGAAAGACAACTAGCCAAAAACATTCAGTACTTC	CASSPERQLAKNIQYF
TRBJ2-7	TRBD1	TRBV7-3	.	TGTGCCAGCAGCTTACTGGGGGACAGTACCTACGAGCAGTACTTC	CASSLLGDSTYEQYF
TRBJ1-2	TRBD1	TRBV6-1	.	TGTGCCAGCAGTGAAGCCGGACAGGGTTCGCGGGATGGCTACACCTTC	CASSEAGQGSRDGYTF
TRBJ2-7	TRBD1	TRBV5-3	.	TGTGCCAGAAGCTCCCGGGACAGGGCCCACGAGCAGTACTTC	CARSSRDRAHEQYF
TRBJ1-5	.	TRBV2	.	TGTGCCAGCAGCGACCAAGGGTTTTATAGCAATCAGCCCCAGCATTTT	CASSDQGFYSNQPQHF
TRBJ1-1	.	TRBV6-5	.	TGTGCCAGCAGTTACGGGGGGATTATGAACACTGAAGCTTTCTTT	CASSYGGIMNTEAFF
TRBJ2-7	.	TRBV19	.	TGTGCCAGTAGTTCGGACGGGGAGCTCTGGGAGCAGTACTTC	CASSSDGELWEQYF
TRBJ2-7	TRBD2	TRBV28	.	TGTGCCAGCAGAAATAGCGGGTCTACCTACGAGCAGTACTTC	CASRNSGSTYEQYF
TRBJ1-2	.	TRBV4-2	.	TGTGCCAGCAGCCAAGCCCTAGCTAACTATGGCTACACCTTC	CASSQALANYGYTF
TRBJ1-1	.	TRBV5-8	few	TGTGCCAGCAGCTTAGGTCAGGCGGTTCTTTTGAACACTGAAGCTTTCTTT	CASSLGQAVLLNTEAFF
TRBJ1-1	TRBD1	TRBV2	.	TGTGCCAGCAGACTACAGGGGCTGAACACTGAAGCTTTCTTT	CASRLQGLNTEAFF
TRBJ2-7	.	TRBV27	.	TGTGCCAGCAGCTCTCGGCCTGACTTGTGGGGCGAGCAGTACTTC	CASSSRPDLWGEQYF
TRBJ2-7	.	TRBV4-3	.	TGCGCCAGCAGCCAAGATTGGACAGCCATAATGGGTGAGCAGTACTTC	CASSQDWTAIMGEQYF
TRBJ1-1	.	TRBV9	.	TGTGCCAGCAGCCCAAGGGTCGACGGCAGCACTGAAGCTTTCTTT	CASSPRVDGSTEAFF
TRBJ2-7	.	TRBV15	.	TGTGCCACCAGCAGAGATCTGACCCTGTACGAGCAGTACTTC	CATSRDLTLYEQYF
TRBJ2-2	.	TRBV6-6	once	TGTGCCAGCAGTTACAAGGAGACCGGGGAGCTGTTTTTT	CASSYKETGELFF
TRBJ1-4	TRBD1	TRBV6-1	once	TGTGCCAGCAGTGGGGACAGGAATGAAAAACTGTTTTTT	CASSGDRNEKLFF
TRBJ2-3	TRBD2	TRBV18	once	TGTGCCAGCTCCCAGCGGGAAGCGGGAGCAGATACGCAGTATTTT	CASSQREAGADTQYF
TRBJ2-6	.	TRBV5-1	.	TGCGCCAGCAGCCCGGCTGGGGCCAACGTCCTGACTTTC	CASSPAGANVLTF
TRBJ2-1	TRBD1	TRBV29-1	.	TGCAGCGCTTACACCTCCGGGACAGGGGGCAATGAGCAGTTCTTC	CSAYTSGTGGNEQFF
TRBJ1-2	TRBD1	TRBV29-1	few	TGCAGCGTAACCGGGACAGGGAACGGCTACACCTTC	CSVTGTGNGYTF
TRBJ2-2	.	TRBV19	once	TGTGCCAGTAGTCCTCGGGGAGCCGGGGAGCTGTTTTTT	CASSPRGAGELFF
TRBJ1-1	.	TRBV5-1	many	TGCGCCAGCAGCTTGCGGACCATGAACACTGAAGCTTTCTTT	CASSLRTMNTEAFF
TRBJ2-7	TRBD1	TRBV7-6	.	TGTGCCAGCAGCTTAGGGGTAGGGGGCCTAGGTGCAACCTACGAGCAGTACTTC	CASSLGVGGLGATYEQYF
TRBJ1-4	.	TRBV10-3	.	TGTGCCATCAGCGCCTCCGATGCAACTAATGAAAAACTGTTTTTT	CAISASDATNEKLFF
TRBJ2-2	.	TRBV11-2	.	TGTGCCAGCAGCTTAGTTCGGAACACCGGGGAGCTGTTTTTT	CASSLVRNTGELFF
TRBJ2-1	TRBD1	TRBV7-9	.	TGTGCCAGCAGCTTGGGTTCAGGGGGCTACAATGAGCAGTTCTTC	CASSLGSGGYNEQFF
TRBJ2-1	.	TRBV19	.	TGTGCCAGTAGTATGCCGGGTGGGTCGTACTCCTACAATGAGCAGTTCTTC	CASSMPGGSYSYNEQFF
TRBJ1-2	.	TRBV27	.	TGTGCCAGCAGGCGCGAATCCGCCCCTAACTATGGCTACACCTTC	CASRRESAPNYGYTF
TRBJ2-5	.	TRBV2	.	TGTGCCAGCAGAAGAGAAGAGACCCAGTACTTC	CASRREETQYF
TRBJ2-5	TRBD2	TRBV5-6	.	TGTGCCAGCAGCTTGATTGCGGGAGCGAGGGAGACCCAGTACTTC	CASSLIAGARETQYF
TRBJ2-5	.	TRBV6-1	.	TGTGCCAGCAGTGAACCCTCGTCCGGGGAGACCCAGTACTTC	CASSEPSSGETQYF
TRBJ1-5	.	TRBV19	.	TGTGCCAGTAGTCCCCAGGCGGGGGTAGGTCAGCCCCAGCATTTT	CASSPQAGVGQPQHF
TRBJ2-5	TRBD1	TRBV5-5	.	TGTGCCAGCAGCTTGAAAGGGGACAGGGACAGCGAGACCCAGTACTTC	CASSLKGDRDSETQYF
TRBJ2-1	TRBD2	TRBV29-1	few	TGCAGCGTCTCCCGAGCGGGAGGGCCAGGAAATGAGCAGTTCTTC	CSVSRAGGPGNEQFF
TRBJ1-5	TRBD1	TRBV6-6	.	TGTGCCAGCAGAGGGACAGGGGGCCTCAATCAGCCCCAGCATTTT	CASRGTGGLNQPQHF
TRBJ2-7	.	TRBV6-1	once	TGTGCCAGCAGCTACATCTACGAGCAGTACTTC	CASSYIYEQYF
TRBJ2-1	TRBD1	TRBV7-8	.	TGTGCCAGCAGCGTCGAACCGGGACAGGTATACAATGAGCAGTTCTTC	CASSVEPGQVYNEQFF